Below are 24 T cell receptor beta chains sequenced from a single sample in a study of cytomegalovirus exposure and HLA in healthy donors. 13 Jbeta primers and 60 Vbeta primers were used for the PCR. Only in-frame clones appear in the TCRdb table, and some are missing; sequencing was by immunoSEQ multiplex PCR. Its clone listing holds more than 50,000 clones. The sequencing sample was made of PBMCs. The origin of the receptors is a man aged 45-60 years in good health and CMV-seropositive.

The V call is TRBV28, the J call TRBJ1-2; no clear D gene. Germline V lookup: CDR1 MDHEN, CDR2 SYDVKM. Trimming cost V 4 bases and J 6 bases, with 9 bases left between them. The CDR3 runs to 12 residues. DNA of the CDR3: TGTGCCAGCAGTTCGAGGGAAGATGGCTACACCTTC. This encodes CASSSREDGYTF.

This rearrangement joins TRBV19 to TRBJ1-5, with 11 bases matching TRBD1. The CDR3 totals 16 residues. From germline, CDR1 is LNHDA and CDR2 SQIVND (reference sequence). The junction had 8 bases not matched to a gene; V was cut back by 3 bases and J by 7 bases. CDR3 DNA sequence: TGTGCCAGTAGTATGACTGGACAGGGGGCAAACCAGCCCCAGCATTTT. It codes for CASSMTGQGANQPQHF.

Concerning this clone itself: An end of the junction does not agree with germline; a read error may underlie this. The gene calls are TRBV7-7 and TRBJ2-7; tentative D call: TRBD1 (5 bases). Germline V gene lookup returns CDR1 SSHAT and CDR2 FNYEAQ (reference sequence). The CDR3 extends over 13 amino acids. The CDR3, as DNA: TGTGCTAGCAGCTTAACAGGTGCCTACGAGCAGTACTTC. Protein: CASSLTGAYEQYF.

The genes are TRBV4-1 and TRBJ2-6, with a tentative D call TRBD1 (5 bases). Deletions cut 2 bases from V and 4 bases from J, with 9 bases between. There are 15 residues in the CDR3. The germline V gene has CDR1 MGHRA and CDR2 YSYEKL. CDR3 residues: CASSQFDSGANVLTF. The CDR3 DNA reads TGCGCCAGCAGCCAATTCGACAGCGGGGCCAACGTCCTGACTTTC.

The chain uses TRBV7-2 and TRBJ2-7; 10 nucleotides line up with TRBD2. CDR1 SGHTA and CDR2 FQGNSA come from the germline V gene. The CDR3 loop spans 14 amino acids. Trimming removed 5 bases from V and 2 bases from J; junction bases left unmatched: 3. The CDR3 sequence is CASSPTSGAYEQYF. CDR3 nucleotide sequence: TGTGCCAGCAGCCCTACTAGCGGGGCCTACGAGCAGTACTTC.

The chain employs TRBV7-2 and TRBJ1-2; the D is unclear. Germline CDR1 reads SGHTA; CDR2 reads FQGNSA. Trimming took 1 base from V and 3 from J, leaving 12 bases between them. This CDR3 comprises 15 residues. The CDR3 bases are TGTGCCAGCAGCTTAGTGTTGGGCTCATACTATGGCTACACCTTC. It is translated as CASSLVLGSYYGYTF.

The J gene is TRBJ1-1, the V gene TRBV7-3, with TRBD1 matching over 8 bases. CDR1 SGHTA and CDR2 FQGTGA come from the germline V gene. The CDR3 spans 14 residues. The V gene end was trimmed by 5 bases and the J gene end by 4 bases; junction bases not matched to a gene: 6. The CDR3 DNA follows: TGTGCCAGCAGCCCGACAGGGGCGTTCACTGAAGCTTTCTTT. Amino acids: CASSPTGAFTEAFF.

The gene calls are TRBV9 and TRBJ1-1; D not resolved. The CDR3 has 15 residues. The V end was cut by 0 bases, the J end by 1 base, with 10 bases between. From germline, CDR1 is SGDLS and CDR2 YYNGEE. DNA for the CDR3: TGTGCCAGCAGCGTAGTGCCCCTACCGAACACTGAAGCTTTCTTT. This translates into CASSVVPLPNTEAFF.

The chain recombines TRBV19 with TRBJ2-5; TRBD2 matches 8 bases. J gave up 4 bases and V 5 bases, and 6 bases lay outside the gene matches. In germline, CDR1 is LNHDA, CDR2 SQIVND (reference sequence). The CDR3 length is 14 residues. The CDR3 DNA reads TGTGCCAGTAGTGGGACGGGGGGGCCAGAGACCCAGTACTTC. The encoded protein is CASSGTGGPETQYF.

The V gene is TRBV15, the J gene TRBJ2-7; weak D call: TRBD2 (5 bases). The CDR3 is made up of 12 amino acids. V lost 5 bases to trimming and J lost 4 bases, with 9 bases between them. Germline V gene data show CDR1 as LNHNV and CDR2 as YYDKDF (reference sequence). CDR3 amino acids: CATSATGYEQYF. The CDR3 bases are TGTGCCACCAGCGCCACGGGGTACGAGCAGTACTTC.

The chain uses TRBV5-6 and TRBJ1-1, with D maybe TRBD1 (5 bases). V was pared by 5 bases and J by 5 bases, with 10 bases between. CDR1 and CDR2 (germline): SGHDT, YYEEEE. This CDR3 region has 12 residues. The CDR3 is CASRLRGTEAFF. Written as DNA, the CDR3 is TGTGCCAGCAGATTGAGGGGAACTGAAGCTTTCTTT.

The V and J genes are TRBV5-1 and TRBJ2-5; D might be TRBD2 (6 bases). Trimming shortened V by 4 bases and J by 2 bases, and 12 bases separated the two germline ends. Germline V gene sequence: CDR1 SGHRS, CDR2 YFSETQ. The CDR3 is 14 residues long. Here the CDR3 reads CASSPSAGQETQYF. In DNA, the CDR3 is TGCGCCAGCAGCCCTTCTGCGGGACAAGAGACCCAGTACTTC.

The chain recombines TRBV30 with TRBJ2-7; 8 bases are shared with TRBD2. V shed 5 bases, J shed 1 base, and the junction held 4 bases outside the gene matches. Per the germline V gene, CDR1 is GTSNPN and CDR2 is SVGIG (reference sequence). The CDR3 contains 13 residues. CDR3 sequence reads: CAWGRGGSYEQYF. CDR3 coding DNA: TGTGCCTGGGGACGGGGGGGATCCTACGAGCAGTACTTC.

The chain is built from TRBV6-6 and TRBJ1-1, with TRBD1 matching over 9 bases. In germline, CDR1 is MNHNY, CDR2 SVGAGI (reference sequence). V gave up 2 bases and J gave up 6 bases; unmatched junction bases: 7. The CDR3 runs 15 residues. CDR3 sequence reads: CASSYPGQGTPEAFF. The CDR3 nucleotides are TGTGCCAGCAGTTACCCGGGACAGGGAACCCCTGAAGCTTTCTTT.

The chain joins TRBV4-2 to TRBJ2-5; 8 bases agree with TRBD2. V was clipped by 4 bases and J by 5 bases; unmatched bases: 6. The V gene's germline CDR1 is LGHNA and CDR2 YNFKEQ. The CDR3 runs 14 residues. This chain's CDR3 is CASSRSGSGETQYF. As DNA, the CDR3 is TGTGCCAGCAGCCGGAGCGGGAGTGGGGAGACCCAGTACTTC.

This rearrangement joins TRBV6-5 to TRBJ2-7, with TRBD1 matching 10 bases. The germline V gene has CDR1 MNHEY and CDR2 SVGAGI. J lost 2 bases, V lost 0 bases, and 1 base had no gene match. The CDR3 consists of 15 residues. Here the CDR3 DNA reads TGTGCCAGCAGTTACTCGGACAGGGGGACCTACGAGCAGTACTTC. Encoded protein: CASSYSDRGTYEQYF.

This chain connects TRBV5-6 to TRBJ2-7; 15 bases line up with TRBD2. The CDR3 is made up of 16 amino acids. Trimming cost V 1 base and J 9 bases; bases outside gene matches: 8. Germline loops: CDR1 SGHDT, CDR2 YYEEEE. CDR3 region: CASSLRTSGGATLQYF. In DNA, the CDR3 is TGTGCCAGCAGCTTGAGGACTAGCGGGGGGGCCACGCTGCAGTACTTC.

The chain couples TRBV29-1 to TRBJ2-3, with D unresolved. Germline CDR1 SQVTM, CDR2 ANQGSEA. The CDR3 has 13 amino acids. V lost 3 bases and J 0 bases, leaving 7 bases between the germline ends. CDR3 sequence: CSVDVQSTDTQYF. In nucleotides, the CDR3 is TGCAGCGTTGACGTACAGAGCACAGATACGCAGTATTTT.

With regard to this clone: A read error may produce the germline difference seen at one junction end. The CDR3 sequence: CAWSVISDNEQFF. CDR3 bases: TGTGCCTGGAGTGTTATCTCCGACAATGAGCAGTTCTTC. The V and J genes are TRBV30 and TRBJ2-1, with D uncertain. The CDR3 runs 13 residues. Germline lookup yields CDR1 GTSNPN and CDR2 SVGIG (reference sequence).

This chain uses TRBV5-1 with TRBJ1-1, with D perhaps TRBD1 (6 bases). This CDR3 contains 11 residues. Germline V gives CDR1 SGHRS, CDR2 YFSETQ. The V gene lost 2 bases and the J gene lost 8 bases, with 7 bases spanning the gap. In nucleotides, the CDR3 is TGCGCCAGCAGCTTCAGGGGCGAAGCTTTCTTT. Its translation: CASSFRGEAFF.

CDR3 DNA: TGTGCCAGCAGCTTAGTTTCAAGGAGGAATTCACCCCTCCACTTT. This encodes CASSLVSRRNSPLHF. The gene calls are TRBV7-2 and TRBJ1-6; D remains unclear. Germline values: CDR1 SGHTA, CDR2 FQGNSA. The CDR3 runs 15 residues. V was shortened by 1 base and J by 7 bases, with 11 bases between the two germline ends.

V is TRBV18 and J is TRBJ2-7; 11 bases align to TRBD1. With 4 bases clipped from V and 1 base from J, the junction kept 3 bases outside the gene matches. This CDR3 is 15 amino acids long. The germline gives CDR1 KGHSH, CDR2 LQKENI. CDR3 in amino acids: CASSLGDRGSYEQYF. CDR3 bases: TGTGCCAGCTCACTGGGGGACAGGGGGTCCTACGAGCAGTACTTC.

The V and J genes are TRBV11-2 and TRBJ2-7; 16 nucleotides align to TRBD2. Germline V gene lookup returns CDR1 SGHAT and CDR2 FQNNGV. The J segment lost 0 bases and the V segment lost 6 bases, leaving 8 bases of the junction unmatched. The CDR3 is 18 residues long. CDR3 bases: TGTGCCAGCAGTTTGGGACTAGCGGGAGGGCCTGGCTCCTACGAGCAGTACTTC. Protein sequence: CASSLGLAGGPGSYEQYF.

The chain uses TRBV18 and TRBJ2-1, with 7 positions matching TRBD1. Germline V gene data show CDR1 as KGHSH and CDR2 as LQKENI. This CDR3 comprises 15 residues. V lost 0 bases, J lost 8 bases, and 7 bases stayed unmatched. The CDR3 coding sequence is TGTGCCAGCTCACCACCGGAAACAGGGGATCATGAGCAGTTCTTC. It encodes CASSPPETGDHEQFF. The full variable domain, in which reference TRBV18 and TRBJ2-1 provide the parts outside the CDR3, is NAGVMQNPRHLVRRRGQEARLRCSPMKGHSHVYWYRQLPEEGLKFMVYLQKENIIDESGMPKERFSAEFPKEGPSILRIQQVVRGDSAAYFCASSPPETGDHEQFFGPGTRLTVL.